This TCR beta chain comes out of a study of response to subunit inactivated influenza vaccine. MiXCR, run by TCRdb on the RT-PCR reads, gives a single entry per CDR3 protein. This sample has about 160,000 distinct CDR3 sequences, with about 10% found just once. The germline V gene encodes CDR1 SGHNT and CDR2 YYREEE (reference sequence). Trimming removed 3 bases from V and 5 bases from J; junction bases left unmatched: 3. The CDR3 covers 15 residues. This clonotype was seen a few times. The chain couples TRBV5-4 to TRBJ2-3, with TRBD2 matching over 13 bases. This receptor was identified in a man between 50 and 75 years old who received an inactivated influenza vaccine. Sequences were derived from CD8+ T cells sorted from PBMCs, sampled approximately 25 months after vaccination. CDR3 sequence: CASSYGTSGVDTQYF. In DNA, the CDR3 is TGTGCCAGCAGCTACGGGACTAGCGGGGTAGATACGCAGTATTTT.